This T cell receptor beta chain stems from a study of T cell changes during pregnancy in multiple sclerosis. Repertoires were generated with immunoSEQ multiplex PCR, while TCRdb's copy carries only in-frame clones and drops some. Of about 36,000 clones listed, about 92% were seen once; the top ten hold 0.95% to 1.5%. The sample was PBMCs (not recorded whether the cells were cultured). This receptor was obtained from a female donor with multiple sclerosis, enrolled in a pregnancy study.

CDR3 in DNA: TGTGCCAGCTCGATTGTCAATGGCTACACCTTC. Its protein is CASSIVNGYTF. The chain recombines TRBV28 with TRBJ1-2; no clear D gene. V was pared by 8 bases and J by 6 bases, with 10 bases between. Germline CDR1 MDHEN, CDR2 SYDVKM. The CDR3 consists of 11 residues.